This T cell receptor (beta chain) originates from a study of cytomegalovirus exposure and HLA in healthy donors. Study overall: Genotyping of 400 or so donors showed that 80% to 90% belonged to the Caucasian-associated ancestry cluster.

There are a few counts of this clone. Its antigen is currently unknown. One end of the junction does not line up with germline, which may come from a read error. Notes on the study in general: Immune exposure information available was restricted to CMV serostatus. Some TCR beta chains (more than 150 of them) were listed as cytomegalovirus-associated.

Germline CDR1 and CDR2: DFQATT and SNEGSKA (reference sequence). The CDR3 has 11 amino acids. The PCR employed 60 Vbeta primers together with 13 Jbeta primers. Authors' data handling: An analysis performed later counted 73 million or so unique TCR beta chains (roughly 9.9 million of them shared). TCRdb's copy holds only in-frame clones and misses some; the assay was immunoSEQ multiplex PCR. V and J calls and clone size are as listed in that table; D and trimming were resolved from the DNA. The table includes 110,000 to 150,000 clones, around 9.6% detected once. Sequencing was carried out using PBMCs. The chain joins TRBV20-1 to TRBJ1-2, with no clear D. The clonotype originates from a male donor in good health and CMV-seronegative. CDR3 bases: TGCAGTTTCGGAGGCAACTTTGGCTACACCTTC. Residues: CSFGGNFGYTF.